This T cell receptor beta chain was sequenced in a study of cytomegalovirus exposure and HLA in healthy donors (dated by TCRdb to about 2017). Context from the whole study: According to an earlier analysis of a few hundred of the donors, 150 million to 200 million T cells yielded over 90 million unique TCR beta sequences and around 280 Gb of sequence data. The study was designed to test whether signatures of past pathogen exposure could be identified by cataloging public T cell receptors. All discovery cohort repertoires had been generated on a single sequencing platform. To predict cytomegalovirus infection status, the study brought together high-throughput TCR immunosequencing, statistical association of individual TCRs with disease status, and machine learning. Along with the approximately 700-subject first cohort, a separate validation cohort of over a hundred different subjects was used. An earlier analysis of about 620 of the donors applied high-throughput TCR beta sequencing to assess whether each TCR beta V gene segment acted as functional or pseudogenic. About 280 gigabases of sequencing data and approximately 91 million unique TCR sequences made up an early release that covered approximately 700 HLA-typed donors. Donor age, sex, ethnicity and CMV serostatus were collected together with the repertoire data. Class I and class II HLA loci were covered by the typing at four-digit resolution. Among the roughly 400 genotyped donors, about 83% belonged to the genetic ancestry cluster associated with self-reported Caucasian donors. A later genetic analysis used genome-wide SNP genotypes for about 55% of the 666 donors, treating that subset as a discovery cohort. The later analysis used no new phenotypic data to find candidate immune exposures, relying instead on TCR beta sequences and their occurrence across donors. Roughly 5 DR-DQ haplotypes were handled as single units for association and clustering because linkage in the cohort was strong. The T cell repertoires of 666 subjects were profiled by immunosequencing and related to cytomegalovirus serostatus. A later analysis re-examined previously published TCR beta repertoires from roughly 720 donors and added high-resolution HLA genotyping to investigate patterns of TCR occurrence. Among some 410 genotyped donors of the cohort, an average of about 220,000 unique TCR beta nucleotide sequences was sequenced per donor, of which 15% to 20% were non-productive. Typing coverage differed by locus: A, B, C, DRB1 and DQB1 were typed in roughly 620-630 donors, DQA1 in 522, DPA1 in some 600, and DPB1 in just under 490.

Its CDR3 holds 13 amino acids, cysteine through phenylalanine. Left in the record is the CDR3 DNA by itself, 39 bases read in frame from the first base. CDR1 and CDR2 were assigned from the germline V gene (reference sequence) as SEHNR and FQNEAQ. Library generation was performed with the immunoSEQ multiplex PCR assay. A mixture of 60 forward primers for TCR Vbeta segments and 13 reverse primers for TCR Jbeta segments was used in the multiplex PCR. The CDR3 region of rearranged TCR beta genes was amplified from genomic DNA by a multiplex PCR assay. The Illumina HiSeq System was used to sequence the amplified TCR beta libraries as 87-base-pair reads. In the source study's methods: In a later analysis, some 80 million unique TCR beta chains were counted across the roughly 610 repertoires, and roughly 11 million of these chains were shared by at least two donors. Raw reads were error-corrected and collapsed into unique sequences by a nearest-neighbor algorithm in which closely related sequences were merged to remove PCR and sequencing errors. To assign V, D and J gene segments, CDR3 sequences were aligned to IMGT reference sequences. For a sequence to be retained, a match of at least six nucleotides to both a V gene segment and a J gene segment was required. Rearrangements were called productive when the CDR3 lacked stop codons and stayed in frame with V and J; all others were non-productive. Following IMGT convention, CDR3 was defined as the stretch from the second conserved V-encoded cysteine to the conserved J-encoded phenylalanine. Sequences without an unambiguous match to a single V gene segment were excluded from the earlier analysis of a few hundred of the donors. An earlier analysis of under 750 of the donors called V segments functional above 56.7% productive rearrangements and segregating when the between-donor standard deviation exceeded 5%. A statistical classification framework was developed to diagnose cytomegalovirus status using the catalog of TCR beta chain sequences. In a later analysis, V and J genes were assigned by comparing TCR nucleotide sequences against IMGT/GENE-DB human TR gene sequences. In a later analysis, CDR3 sequences and most-parsimonious VDJ recombination scenarios were assigned using the TCRdist pipeline. In a later analysis, every TCR beta chain was defined by the combination of its CDR3 amino acid sequence and its V-gene family, and reads without a unique V-gene family were dropped. As a way to deal with suspected cross-contamination and a sequencing artifact, a later analysis dropped more than 500 nucleotide sequences that were highly shared and had low generation probability. In a later analysis, a clonal expansion index was calculated for each public chain from normalized within-repertoire ranks of inferred template counts. In a later analysis, generation probabilities were computed with a VDJ recombination model fitted to out-of-frame rearrangements, and the resulting probabilities were checked against IGoR. In a later analysis, hypergeometric tests were used to score TCR-TCR, TCR-HLA and TCR-CMV co-occurrence, with a repertoire-size bias correction applied to TCR pairs. A later analysis estimated false discovery rates by permuting HLA or CMV assignments 20 times. In a later analysis, co-occurring TCRs were grouped with DBSCAN, and TCRdist sequence similarity was added when clustering was performed within HLA-allele-positive subsets. Repertoires with fewer than 30,000 or more than 120,000 public chains, plus five repertoires with anomalous nucleotide sharing, were excluded from co-occurrence clustering. TCRdb mirrors the immuneACCESS table, restricted to in-frame sequences. Some clones are absent from its copies; in checked studies, under half trace to an unresolved V gene, and the reason for the others is unknown. V and J calls and clone size are as listed in that table; D and trimming were resolved from the DNA. This sample gives approximately 190,000 clones in total; about 83% of them show up just once. Of the sample, around 6.1% falls within the top ten clones.

This clone was seen a single time. Its antigen is not yet known. No quality values exist for individual bases; no much larger clone is one base distant. The cohort comprised some 730 healthy bone marrow donors. At the time of sampling, every cohort member was nominally healthy, though immune exposures that went unrecorded were likely present. The donor was CMV seropositive and was included in the group of about 290 seropositive cohort members. Each donor provided a peripheral blood sample, and peripheral blood mononuclear cells were used for TCR beta sequencing. The Qiagen DNeasy Blood Extraction Kit was used to extract genomic DNA from the blood cell samples. The research as a whole found: A later analysis found that most CMV-associated TCR beta chains appeared HLA-restricted, with HLA associations seemingly driven largely by CMV exposure. A later genetic analysis reported fewer N-insertions in productive TCRs among donors in an Asian-associated ancestry cluster than the roughly 700-donor mean. It was suggested by the authors that the approach could potentially be generalized to other disease states and immunological phenotypes. Over 15 rarely observed V segments, including chromosome 9 orphons, were excluded from the earlier analysis of approximately 500 of the donors because counts were too low. Correlated functional status among segregating V segments might be attributable to linkage disequilibrium, but an unknown experimental factor could not be ruled out. A group of highly shared sequence variants was considered likely to be a technical artifact of the sequencing pipeline. Compared with equally common non-associated chains, HLA-associated TCR beta chains in a later analysis were more clonally expanded and had lower generation probabilities. This cohort had only TCR beta chains sequenced, and the lack of alpha or paired-chain data limited which features could be detected. Some IMGT-functional V segments, including TRBV6-2 and TRBV6-3, could not be told apart with the 87-base-pair reads, so those segments were excluded. A few of the identified cytomegalovirus-associated TCR beta chains were confirmed in vitro to be specific for cytomegalovirus antigens. The study listed over 150 TCR beta chains as associated with cytomegalovirus. The classifier was reported to diagnose cytomegalovirus status with high specificity and sensitivity in both the original cohort and the validation cohort. In an earlier analysis of about 600 of the donors, most TCR beta V segments appeared in productive rearrangements about 87% or about 30% of the time, broadly matching IMGT annotations. A further reported finding was that TCR beta sequences accurately predicted the HLA-A and HLA-B alleles for most subjects in the first cohort. CMV serostatus was the only immune exposure information available for the cohort. Because HLA typing was unavailable for some donors at each locus, only the typed subset was used in association tests. Sequencing depth was assumed to be roughly uniform across donors in the presence/absence analyses, though that assumption may not hold. A later analysis associated 15,000 or so TCR beta sequences with specific HLA alleles at a false discovery rate of 0.05. An association between a missense DCLRE1C variant and V-gene and J-gene trimming of TCR beta chains was found in a later genetic analysis and replicated in an independent cohort. Most TCR sequences were seen in very few donors, while some public TCRs were found in many individuals. In a later analysis, several top co-occurrence clusters were reported to appear linked to parvovirus B19, influenza, CMV and Epstein-Barr virus. According to a later analysis, TCR association rates differed among HLA loci, with DRB1 alleles showing the most associated TCRs and HLA-C alleles showing the fewest. Strong co-occurrence of HLA alleles, especially DR and DQ, made assigning TCR associations to individual alleles difficult.

Recombination joined TRBV7-9 with TRBJ2-5, with the identity of the D gene unclear. The better agreement between TRBJ2-7 and the DNA end casts doubt on the J call. This clonotype was sampled from a woman under 40 in good health and CMV-seropositive. Sequenced material: PBMCs. The nucleotide sequence reads TGTGCCAGCAGCTCCGAAAATATCTACGAGCAGTACTTC. The encoded protein is CASSSENIYEQYF.